Listed below are T cell receptor beta chains from one sample, sequenced in a study of T cell responses to AZD1222 COVID-19 vaccine. The assay was immunoSEQ multiplex PCR, and TCRdb's table has in-frame clones only and misses some. The data show some 110,000 clones, less than 95% seen once. The sequencing here drew on peripheral blood, taken 28 days after the second AZD1222 dose. These receptors were obtained from an adult who received the AZD1222 COVID-19 vaccine. Each CDR3 is given with its conserved first and last residue. D genes are given only for firm matches. Clone size, where shown, is once, few, many, or a class for clones that have expanded.

clone_size j_call d_call v_call cdr3_nt cdr3_aa
few TRBJ2-1 TRBD2 TRBV6-2/TRBV6-3 TGTGCCAGCAGTTACTCCCCGACTAGCGGTCTCTACAATGAGCAGTTCTTC CASSYSPTSGLYNEQFF
- TRBJ1-2 - TRBV6-6 TGTGCCAGCAGTCAAGACAGTACTTATGGCTACACCTTC CASSQDSTYGYTF
few TRBJ2-5 - TRBV9 TGTGCCAGCAGCCTCCGAGGGGCCGAAGAGACCCAGTACTTC CASSLRGAEETQYF
once TRBJ1-1 - TRBV23-1 TGCGCCAGCAGTCAATCGGGCGGGGTCAGCCCTGAAGCTTTCTTT CASSQSGGVSPEAFF
once TRBJ2-3 TRBD1 TRBV5-1 TGCGCCAGCAGCTTCGAACCGGGACAGGGATTGGAGGGCCCAGATACGCAGTATTTT CASSFEPGQGLEGPDTQYF
- TRBJ2-7 - TRBV7-2 TGTGCCAGCAGCCCAGGTTTGGCCCGCCGGTACGAGCAGTACTTC CASSPGLARRYEQYF
- TRBJ1-1 - TRBV5-4 TGTGCCAGCAGCTTGTCGGTGAAGAACACTGAAGCTTTCTTT CASSLSVKNTEAFF
- TRBJ1-5 - TRBV7-2 TGTGCCAGCAGCAGTGAAGGGACTTCAATCAGGTCCCAGCATTTT CASSSEGTSIRSQHF
- TRBJ2-7 - TRBV7-2 TGTGCCAGCAGGCCACAGGGAGGCTCGTACGAGCAGTACTTC CASRPQGGSYEQYF
- TRBJ2-1 - TRBV7-2 TGTGCCAGCAGCATCCGGTGGGAGCAGTTCTTC CASSIRWEQFF
- TRBJ2-1 - TRBV11-2 TGTGCCAGCAGCTTCGGTTGGGGGAAAGTTTACAATGAGCAGTTCTTC CASSFGWGKVYNEQFF
- TRBJ2-5 - TRBV5-1 TGCGCCAGCAGCTTGAATAGGAGTGGGGTTAATCAAGAGACCCAGTACTTC CASSLNRSGVNQETQYF
- TRBJ2-7 - TRBV9 TGTGCCAGCAGCGTAGAGCCCGGGGAGCAGTACTTC CASSVEPGEQYF
- TRBJ1-6 TRBD1 TRBV6-5 TGTGCCAGCAGGGGACAGGGCTATAATTCACCCCTCCACTTT CASRGQGYNSPLHF
- TRBJ2-7 - TRBV13 TGTGCCAGCAGCTTAAGGGGTAGCCGCTACGAGCAGTACTTC CASSLRGSRYEQYF
few TRBJ1-5 - TRBV27 TGTGCCAGCAGTTTCGGAGGGGACCGGCCCCAGCATTTT CASSFGGDRPQHF
once TRBJ1-3 - TRBV6-5 TGTGCCAGCAGTACCCCTACCGACTCTGGAAACACCATATATTTT CASSTPTDSGNTIYF
- TRBJ1-1 - TRBV10-3 TGTGCCATCAGTGCGGGACTAAACACTGAAGCTTTCTTT CAISAGLNTEAFF
- TRBJ2-2 - TRBV7-3 TGTGCCAGCAGCGGTCAGAGTCTGCGGGACACCGGGGAGCTGTTTTTT CASSGQSLRDTGELFF
- TRBJ1-1 - TRBV5-1 TGCGCCACTAAGGTCACAGACAACACTGAAGCTTTCTTT CATKVTDNTEAFF
- TRBJ1-6 - TRBV2 TGTGCCAGCTGGGGGCCCAGTTCCTATAATTCACCCCTCCACTTT CASWGPSSYNSPLHF
once TRBJ2-5 TRBD2 TRBV7-3 TGTGCCAGCAGCATATCGGGGGGAGAGACCCAGTACTTC CASSISGGETQYF
- TRBJ2-3 - TRBV5-6 TGTGCCAGCAGCTTGGTCCAGGATAACACAGATACGCAGTATTTT CASSLVQDNTDTQYF